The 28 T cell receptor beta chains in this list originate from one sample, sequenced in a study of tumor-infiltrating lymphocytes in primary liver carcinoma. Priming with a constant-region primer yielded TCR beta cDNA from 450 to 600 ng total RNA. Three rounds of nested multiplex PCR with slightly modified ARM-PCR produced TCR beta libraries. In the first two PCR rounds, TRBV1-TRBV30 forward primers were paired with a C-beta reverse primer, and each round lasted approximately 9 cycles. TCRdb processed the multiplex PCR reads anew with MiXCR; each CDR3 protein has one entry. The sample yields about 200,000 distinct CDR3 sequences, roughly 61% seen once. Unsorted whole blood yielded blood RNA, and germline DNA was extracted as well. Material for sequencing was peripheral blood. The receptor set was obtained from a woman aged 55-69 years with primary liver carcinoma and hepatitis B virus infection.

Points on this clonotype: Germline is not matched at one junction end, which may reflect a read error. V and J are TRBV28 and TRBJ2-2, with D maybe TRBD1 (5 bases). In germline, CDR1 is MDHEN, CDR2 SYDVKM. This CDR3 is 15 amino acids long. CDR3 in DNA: TGTGACAGCAGCTTTAGCAGGGAAGGCACCGGGGAGCTGTTTTTT. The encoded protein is CDSSFSREGTGELFF. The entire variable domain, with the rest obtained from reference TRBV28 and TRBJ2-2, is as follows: DVKVTQSSRYLVKRTGEKVFLECVQDMDHENMFWYRQDPGLGLRLIYFSYDVKMKEKGDIPEGYSVSREKKERFSLILESASTNQTSMYLCDSSFSREGTGELFFGEGSRLTVL.

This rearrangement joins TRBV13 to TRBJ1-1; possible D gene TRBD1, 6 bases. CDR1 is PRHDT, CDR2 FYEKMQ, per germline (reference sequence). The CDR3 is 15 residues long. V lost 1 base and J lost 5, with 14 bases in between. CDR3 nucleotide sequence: TGTGCCAGCAGCTTAGTGGAACAGGGAGGGACTGAAGCTTTCTTT. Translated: CASSLVEQGGTEAFF.

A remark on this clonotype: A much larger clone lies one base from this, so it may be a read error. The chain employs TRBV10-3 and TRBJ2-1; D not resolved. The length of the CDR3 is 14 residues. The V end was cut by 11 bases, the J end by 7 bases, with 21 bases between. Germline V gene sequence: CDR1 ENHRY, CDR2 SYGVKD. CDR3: CASSLGHGVNEQFF. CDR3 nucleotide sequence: TGTGCCTCAAGCCTAGGGCATGGGGTTAATGAGCAGTTCTTC.

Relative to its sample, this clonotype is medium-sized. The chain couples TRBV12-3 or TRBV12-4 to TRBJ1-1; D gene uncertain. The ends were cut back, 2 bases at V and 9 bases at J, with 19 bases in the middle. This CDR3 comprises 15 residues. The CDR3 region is CASSLSPGLAGKAFF. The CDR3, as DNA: TGTGCCAGCAGTTTATCCCCCGGGCTTGCGGGGAAAGCTTTCTTT.

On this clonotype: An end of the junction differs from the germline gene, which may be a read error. CDR3 residues: CASSLSLAGRPGLTYEQYF. The CDR3 nucleotides are TGTGCCAGCAGCTTATCTCTAGCGGGAAGGCCGGGGCTTACTTACGAGCAATACTTC. The chain has TRBV11-2 and TRBJ2-7; 9 positions agree with TRBD2. Germline assignment: CDR1 SGHAT and CDR2 FQNNGV. This CDR3 is 19 amino acids long.

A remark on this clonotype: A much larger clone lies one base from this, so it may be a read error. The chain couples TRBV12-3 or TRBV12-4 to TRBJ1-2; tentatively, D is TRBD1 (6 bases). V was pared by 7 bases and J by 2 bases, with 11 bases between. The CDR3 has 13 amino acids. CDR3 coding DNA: TGTGCCAGCATCACAGGGTCCAACTATGGCTACACCTTC. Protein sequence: CASITGSNYGYTF.

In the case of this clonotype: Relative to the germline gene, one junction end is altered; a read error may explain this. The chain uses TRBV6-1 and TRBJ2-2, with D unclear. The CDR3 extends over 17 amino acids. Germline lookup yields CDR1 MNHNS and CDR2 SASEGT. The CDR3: CVSSEIRETEYTGELFF. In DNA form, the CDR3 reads TGTGTCAGCAGTGAAATCAGAGAGACGGAATACACCGGGGAGCTGTTTTTT.

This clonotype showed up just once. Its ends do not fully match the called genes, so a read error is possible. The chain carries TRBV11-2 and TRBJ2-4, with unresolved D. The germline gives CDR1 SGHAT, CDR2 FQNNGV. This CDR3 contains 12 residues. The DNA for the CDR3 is TGTGCCAGCAGCTTAGTTGCGAACATTCGGTACTTC. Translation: CASSLVANIRYF.

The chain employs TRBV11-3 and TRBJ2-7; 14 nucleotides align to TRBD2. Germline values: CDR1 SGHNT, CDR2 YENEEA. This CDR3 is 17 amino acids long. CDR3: CAGSLGRGTSGSYEQYF. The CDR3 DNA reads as TGTGCAGGCAGCTTAGGGCGCGGGACTAGCGGGAGCTACGAGCAGTACTTC. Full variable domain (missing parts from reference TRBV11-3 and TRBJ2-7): EAGVVQSPRYKIIEKKQPVAFWCNPISGHNTLYWYLQNLGQGPELLIRYENEEAVDDSQLPKDRFSAERLKGVDSTLKIQPAELGDSAVYLCAGSLGRGTSGSYEQYFGPGTRLTVT.

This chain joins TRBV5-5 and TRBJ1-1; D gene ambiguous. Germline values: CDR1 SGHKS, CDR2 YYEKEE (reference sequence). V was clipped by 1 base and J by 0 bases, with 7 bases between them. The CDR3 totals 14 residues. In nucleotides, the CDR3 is TGTGCCAGCAGCTTGATTGGTATGAACACTGAAGCTTTCTTT. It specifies CASSLIGMNTEAFF.

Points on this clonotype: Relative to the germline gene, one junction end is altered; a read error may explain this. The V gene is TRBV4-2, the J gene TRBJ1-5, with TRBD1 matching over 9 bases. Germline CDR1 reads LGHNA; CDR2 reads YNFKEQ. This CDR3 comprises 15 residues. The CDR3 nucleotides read TGTGCCAGCAGCCAAGATGGACAGGGGAGTCGGCCCCAGCACTTT. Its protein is CASSQDGQGSRPQHF.

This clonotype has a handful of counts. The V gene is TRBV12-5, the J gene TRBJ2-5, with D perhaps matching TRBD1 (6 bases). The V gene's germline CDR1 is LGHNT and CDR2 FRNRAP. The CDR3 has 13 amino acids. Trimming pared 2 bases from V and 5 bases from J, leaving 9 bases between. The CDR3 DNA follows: TGTGCTAGTGGTTTGTCTAGGGGGGAGACCCAGTACTTC. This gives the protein CASGLSRGETQYF. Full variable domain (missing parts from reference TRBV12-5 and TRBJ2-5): DARVTQTPRHKVTEMGQEVTMRCQPILGHNTVFWYRQTMMQGLELLAYFRNRAPLDDSGMPKDRFSAEMPDATLATLKIQPSEPRDSAVYFCASGLSRGETQYFGPGTRLLVL.

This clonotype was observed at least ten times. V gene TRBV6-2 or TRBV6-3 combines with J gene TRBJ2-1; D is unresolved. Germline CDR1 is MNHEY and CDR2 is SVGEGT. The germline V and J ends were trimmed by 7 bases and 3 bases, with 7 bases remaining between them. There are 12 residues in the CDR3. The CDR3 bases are TGTGCCAGCACCGGCAACTACAATGAGCAGTTCTTC. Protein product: CASTGNYNEQFF.

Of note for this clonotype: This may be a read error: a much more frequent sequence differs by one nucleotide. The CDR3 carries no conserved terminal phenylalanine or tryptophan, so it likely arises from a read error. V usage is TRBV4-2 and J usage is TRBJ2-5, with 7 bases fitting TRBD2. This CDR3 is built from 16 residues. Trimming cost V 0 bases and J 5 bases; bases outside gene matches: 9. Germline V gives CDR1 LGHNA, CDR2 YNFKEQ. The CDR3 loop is CASSQDIEGGAETQYL. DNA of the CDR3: TGTGCCAGCAGCCAAGATATTGAGGGAGGGGCGGAGACCCAGTACCTC.

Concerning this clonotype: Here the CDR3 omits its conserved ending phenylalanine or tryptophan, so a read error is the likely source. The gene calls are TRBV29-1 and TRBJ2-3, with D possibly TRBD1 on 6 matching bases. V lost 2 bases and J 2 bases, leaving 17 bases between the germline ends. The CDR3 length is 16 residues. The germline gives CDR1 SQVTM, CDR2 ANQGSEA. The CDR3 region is CSVERRQGLSTDTQYL. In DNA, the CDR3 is TGCAGCGTTGAAAGGAGGCAGGGGCTTTCCACAGATACGCAGTATCTT.

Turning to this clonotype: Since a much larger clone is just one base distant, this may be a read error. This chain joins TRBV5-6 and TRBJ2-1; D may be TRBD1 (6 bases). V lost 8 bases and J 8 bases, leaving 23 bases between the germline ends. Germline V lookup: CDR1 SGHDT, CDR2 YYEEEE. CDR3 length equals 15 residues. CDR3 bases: TGTGCCAGTAACGACGGGCAGGGGTGGAGCCATGAGCAGTTCTTC. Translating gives CASNDGQGWSHEQFF. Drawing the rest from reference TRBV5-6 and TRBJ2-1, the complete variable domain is DAGVTQSPTHLIKTRGQQVTLRCSPKSGHDTVSWYQQALGQGPQFIFQYYEEEERQRGNFPDRFSGHQFPNYSSELNVNALLLGDSALYLCASNDGQGWSHEQFFGPGTRLTVL.

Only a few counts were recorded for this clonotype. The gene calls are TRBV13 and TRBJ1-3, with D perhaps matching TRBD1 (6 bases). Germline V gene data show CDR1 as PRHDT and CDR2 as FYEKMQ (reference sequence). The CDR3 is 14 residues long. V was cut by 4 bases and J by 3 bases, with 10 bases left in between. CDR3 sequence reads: CASSSRGFGNTIYF. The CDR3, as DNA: TGTGCCAGCAGCTCCAGGGGTTTTGGAAACACCATATATTTT.

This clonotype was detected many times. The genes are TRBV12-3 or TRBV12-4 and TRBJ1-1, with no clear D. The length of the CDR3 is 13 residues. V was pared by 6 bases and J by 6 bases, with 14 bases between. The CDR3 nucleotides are TGTGCCAGCAGGAGGCTTGGGATGGCTGAAGCTTTCTTT. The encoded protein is CASRRLGMAEAFF.

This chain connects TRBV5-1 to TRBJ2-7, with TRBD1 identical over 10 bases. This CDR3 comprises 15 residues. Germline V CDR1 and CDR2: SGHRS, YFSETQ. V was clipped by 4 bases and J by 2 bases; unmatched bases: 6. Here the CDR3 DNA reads TGCGCCAGCAGCCAAAGGACAGGGGGGACCTACGAGCAGTACTTC. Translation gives CASSQRTGGTYEQYF.

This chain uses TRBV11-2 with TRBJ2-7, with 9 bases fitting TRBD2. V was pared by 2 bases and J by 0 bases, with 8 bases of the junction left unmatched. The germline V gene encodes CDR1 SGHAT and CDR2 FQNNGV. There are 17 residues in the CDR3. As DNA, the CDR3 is TGTGCCAGCAGCTTAACTAGCGGGTATATATGCTCCTACGAGCAGTACTTC. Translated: CASSLTSGYICSYEQYF.

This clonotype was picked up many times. The CDR3 region is CASSRQVSGANVLTF. The CDR3, as DNA: TGTGCCAGCAGTCGACAGGTCTCTGGGGCCAACGTCCTGACTTTC. This chain links TRBV6-6 with TRBJ2-6; tentative D call: TRBD1 (6 bases). CDR1 MNHNY and CDR2 SVGAGI come from the germline V gene (reference sequence). This CDR3 is built from 15 residues. Trimming shortened V by 5 bases and J by 0 bases, and 8 bases separated the two germline ends.

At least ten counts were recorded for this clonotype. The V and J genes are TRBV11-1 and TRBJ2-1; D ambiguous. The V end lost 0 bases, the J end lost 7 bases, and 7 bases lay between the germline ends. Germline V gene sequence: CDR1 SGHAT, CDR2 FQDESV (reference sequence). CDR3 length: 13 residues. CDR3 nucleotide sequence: TGTGCCAGCAGCTTAGCGCTCCGGAATGAGCAGTTCTTC. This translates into CASSLALRNEQFF.

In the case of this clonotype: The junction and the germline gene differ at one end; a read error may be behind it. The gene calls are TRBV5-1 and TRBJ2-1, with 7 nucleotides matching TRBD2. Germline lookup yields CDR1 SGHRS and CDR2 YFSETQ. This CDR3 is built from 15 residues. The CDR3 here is CVSSPIVGLINEQFF. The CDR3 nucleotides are TGCGTCAGCAGCCCCATAGTGGGACTAATCAATGAGCAGTTCTTC.

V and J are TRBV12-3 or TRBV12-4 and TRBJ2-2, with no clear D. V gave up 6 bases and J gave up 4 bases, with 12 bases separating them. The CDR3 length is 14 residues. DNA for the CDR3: TGTGCCAGCAGCTCCCCAGTCGTCACCGGGGAGCTGTTTTTT. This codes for CASSSPVVTGELFF.

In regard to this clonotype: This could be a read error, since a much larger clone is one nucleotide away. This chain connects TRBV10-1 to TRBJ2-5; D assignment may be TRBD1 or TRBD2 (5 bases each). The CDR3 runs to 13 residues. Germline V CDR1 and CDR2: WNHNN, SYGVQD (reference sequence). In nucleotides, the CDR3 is TGCGCCAGCAGCCGGGACCTTCAAGAGGCCCAGTACTTC. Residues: CASSRDLQEAQYF.

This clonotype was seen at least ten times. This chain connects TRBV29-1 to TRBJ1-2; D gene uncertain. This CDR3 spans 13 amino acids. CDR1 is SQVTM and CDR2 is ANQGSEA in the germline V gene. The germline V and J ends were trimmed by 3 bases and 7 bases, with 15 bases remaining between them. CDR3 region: CSVEENTAGGYTF. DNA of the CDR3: TGCAGCGTTGAGGAGAACACGGCGGGTGGCTACACCTTC.

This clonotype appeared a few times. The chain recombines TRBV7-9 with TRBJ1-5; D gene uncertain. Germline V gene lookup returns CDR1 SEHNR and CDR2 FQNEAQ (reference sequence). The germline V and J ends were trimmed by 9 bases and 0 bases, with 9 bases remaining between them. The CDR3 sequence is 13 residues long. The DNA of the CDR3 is TGTGCCAGTAGCCGAGATAGCAATCAGCCCCAGCATTTT. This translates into CASSRDSNQPQHF.

DNA of the CDR3: TGTGCCATCAGGAAGACTAGTGTACCCTACGAGCAGTACTTC. It is translated as CAIRKTSVPYEQYF. This chain links TRBV10-3 with TRBJ2-7; TRBD2 might be the D (6 bases). CDR1 and CDR2 (germline): ENHRY, SYGVKD. The CDR3 extends over 14 amino acids. The V and J ends lost 6 bases and 2 bases respectively, with 14 bases between them.